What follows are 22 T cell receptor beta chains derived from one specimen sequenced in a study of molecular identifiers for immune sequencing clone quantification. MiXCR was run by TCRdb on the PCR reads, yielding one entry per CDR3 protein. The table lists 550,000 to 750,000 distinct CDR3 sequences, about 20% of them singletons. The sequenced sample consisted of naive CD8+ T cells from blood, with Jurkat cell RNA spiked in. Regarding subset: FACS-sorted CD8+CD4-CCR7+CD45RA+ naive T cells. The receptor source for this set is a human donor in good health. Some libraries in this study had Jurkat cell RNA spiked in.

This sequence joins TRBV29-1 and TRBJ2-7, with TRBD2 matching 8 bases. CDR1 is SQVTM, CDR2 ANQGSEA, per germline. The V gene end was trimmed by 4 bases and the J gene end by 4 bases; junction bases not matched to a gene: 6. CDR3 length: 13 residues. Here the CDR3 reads CSVAGGGGYEQYF. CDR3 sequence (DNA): TGCAGCGTTGCGGGGGGGGGGGGGTACGAGCAGTACTTC.

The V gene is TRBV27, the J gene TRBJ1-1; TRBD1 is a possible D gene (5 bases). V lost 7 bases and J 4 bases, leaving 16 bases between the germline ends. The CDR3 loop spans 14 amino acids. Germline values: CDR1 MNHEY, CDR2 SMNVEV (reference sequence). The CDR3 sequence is CASTLTGGFTEAFF. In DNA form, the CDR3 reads TGTGCCAGCACCTTAACCGGGGGGTTCACTGAAGCTTTCTTT.

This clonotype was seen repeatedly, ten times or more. The CDR3 bases are TGTGCCAGCAGCCAAGTTACGGCTGCCTACGAGCAGTACTTC. Its translation is CASSQVTAAYEQYF. V gene TRBV3-1 combines with J gene TRBJ2-7, with D uncertain. The germline V gene encodes CDR1 LGHDT and CDR2 YNNKEL (reference sequence). With 1 base removed from V and 2 bases from J, the gap between germline ends came to 9 bases. The CDR3 has 14 amino acids.

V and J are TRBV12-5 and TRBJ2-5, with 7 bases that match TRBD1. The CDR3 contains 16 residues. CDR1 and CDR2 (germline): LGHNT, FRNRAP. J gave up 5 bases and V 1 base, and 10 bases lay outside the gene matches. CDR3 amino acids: CASGLALTGTEETQYF. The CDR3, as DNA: TGTGCTAGTGGTTTGGCTTTAACCGGGACAGAGGAGACCCAGTACTTC. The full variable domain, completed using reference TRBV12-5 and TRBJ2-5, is DARVTQTPRHKVTEMGQEVTMRCQPILGHNTVFWYRQTMMQGLELLAYFRNRAPLDDSGMPKDRFSAEMPDATLATLKIQPSEPRDSAVYFCASGLALTGTEETQYFGPGTRLLVL.

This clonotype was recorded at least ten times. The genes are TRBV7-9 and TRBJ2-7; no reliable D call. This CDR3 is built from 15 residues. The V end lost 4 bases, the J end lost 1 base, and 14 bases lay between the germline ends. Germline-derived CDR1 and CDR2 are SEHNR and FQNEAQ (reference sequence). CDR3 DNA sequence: TGTGCCAGCAGCTCAAGTACCAGCACATCCTACGAGCAGTACTTC. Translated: CASSSSTSTSYEQYF.

For the CDR3, the DNA is TGTGCCAGCAGAGCCTACGCCGGGACTGGGCGCAATGAGCAGTTCTTC. It specifies CASRAYAGTGRNEQFF. V is TRBV6-9 and J is TRBJ2-1; a weak D match, TRBD2 (6 bases). This CDR3 contains 16 residues. Germline V gene lookup returns CDR1 MNHGY and CDR2 SVAAGI. Trimming pared 6 bases from V and 6 bases from J, leaving 21 bases between.

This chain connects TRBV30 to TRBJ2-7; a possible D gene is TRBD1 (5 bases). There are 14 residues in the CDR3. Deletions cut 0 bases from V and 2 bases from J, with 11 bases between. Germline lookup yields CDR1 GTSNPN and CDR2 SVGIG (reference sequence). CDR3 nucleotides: TGTGCCTGGAGTGTACGACAGCAGGCCTACGAGCAGTACTTC. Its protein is CAWSVRQQAYEQYF.

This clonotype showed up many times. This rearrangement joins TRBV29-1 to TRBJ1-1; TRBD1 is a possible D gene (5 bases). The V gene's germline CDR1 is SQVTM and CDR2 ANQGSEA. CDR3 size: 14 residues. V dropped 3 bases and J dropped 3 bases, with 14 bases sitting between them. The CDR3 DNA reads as TGCAGCGTTGAGGGGCAGGGTAGGGACACTGAAGCTTTCTTT. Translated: CSVEGQGRDTEAFF.

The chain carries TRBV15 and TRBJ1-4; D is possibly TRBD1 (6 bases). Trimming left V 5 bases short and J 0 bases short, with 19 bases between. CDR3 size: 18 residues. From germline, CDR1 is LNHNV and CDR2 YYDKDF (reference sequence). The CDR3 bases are TGTGCCACCAGCGTCGATTGGACAGCGCCTGCAACTAATGAAAAACTGTTTTTT. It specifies CATSVDWTAPATNEKLFF.

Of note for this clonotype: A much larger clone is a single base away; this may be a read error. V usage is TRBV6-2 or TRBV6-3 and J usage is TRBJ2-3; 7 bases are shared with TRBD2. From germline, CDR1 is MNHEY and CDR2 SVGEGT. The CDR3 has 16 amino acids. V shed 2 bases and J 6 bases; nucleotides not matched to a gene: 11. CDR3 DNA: TGTGCCAGCAGTTACGGAGGACTAGAGATATGGGATACGCAGTATTTT. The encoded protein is CASSYGGLEIWDTQYF.

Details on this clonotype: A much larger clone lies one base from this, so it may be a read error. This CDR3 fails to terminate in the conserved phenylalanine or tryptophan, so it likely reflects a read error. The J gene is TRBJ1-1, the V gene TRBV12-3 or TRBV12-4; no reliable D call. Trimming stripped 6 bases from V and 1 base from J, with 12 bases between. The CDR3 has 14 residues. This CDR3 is CASSPAIKNTEAFL. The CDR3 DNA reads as TGTGCCAGCAGCCCGGCGATTAAGAACACTGAAGCTTTCCTT.

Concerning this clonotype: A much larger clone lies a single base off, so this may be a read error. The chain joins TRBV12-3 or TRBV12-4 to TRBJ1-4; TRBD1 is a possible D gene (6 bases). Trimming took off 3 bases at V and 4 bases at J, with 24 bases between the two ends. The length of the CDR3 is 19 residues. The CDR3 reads CASSFGERGWEIGNEKLFF. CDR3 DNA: TGTGCCAGCAGTTTCGGAGAAAGGGGGTGGGAAATCGGTAATGAAAAACTGTTTTTT.

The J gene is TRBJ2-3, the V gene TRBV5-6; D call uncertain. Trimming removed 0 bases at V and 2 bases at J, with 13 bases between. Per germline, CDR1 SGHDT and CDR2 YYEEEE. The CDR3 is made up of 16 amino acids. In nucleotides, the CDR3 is TGTGCCAGCAGCTTGGCTGGCGGCAGCAACACAGATACGCAGTATTTT. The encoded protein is CASSLAGGSNTDTQYF.

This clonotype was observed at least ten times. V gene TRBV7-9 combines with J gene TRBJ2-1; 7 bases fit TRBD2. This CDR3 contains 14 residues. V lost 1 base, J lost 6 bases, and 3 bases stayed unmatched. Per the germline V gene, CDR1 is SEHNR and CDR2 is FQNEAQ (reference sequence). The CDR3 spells CASSLDWGGNEQFF. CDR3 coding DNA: TGTGCCAGCAGCTTAGACTGGGGGGGCAATGAGCAGTTCTTC. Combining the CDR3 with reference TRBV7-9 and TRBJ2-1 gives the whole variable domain DTGVSQNPRHKITKRGQNVTFRCDPISEHNRLYWYRQTLGQGPEFLTYFQNEAQLEKSRLLSDRFSAERPKGSFSTLEIQRTEQGDSAMYLCASSLDWGGNEQFFGPGTRLTVL.

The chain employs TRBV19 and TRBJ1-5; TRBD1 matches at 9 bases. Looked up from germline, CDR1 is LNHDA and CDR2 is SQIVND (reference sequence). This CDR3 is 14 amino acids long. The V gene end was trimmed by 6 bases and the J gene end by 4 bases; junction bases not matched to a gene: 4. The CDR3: CASRRDRVNQPQHF. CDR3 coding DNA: TGTGCCAGTAGGCGGGACAGGGTGAATCAGCCCCAGCATTTT.

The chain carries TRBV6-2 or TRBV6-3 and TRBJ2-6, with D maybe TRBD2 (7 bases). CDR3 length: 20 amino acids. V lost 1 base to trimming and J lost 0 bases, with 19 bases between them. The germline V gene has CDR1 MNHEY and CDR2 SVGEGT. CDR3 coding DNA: TGTGCCAGCAGTTACTGGGGGGGGCCGCTCCTTAGCTCTGGGGCCAACGTCCTGACTTTC. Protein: CASSYWGGPLLSSGANVLTF.

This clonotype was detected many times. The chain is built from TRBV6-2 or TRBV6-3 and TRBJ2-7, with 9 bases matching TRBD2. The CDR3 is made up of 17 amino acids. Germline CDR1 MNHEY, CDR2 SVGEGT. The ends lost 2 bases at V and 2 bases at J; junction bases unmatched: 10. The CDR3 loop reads CASSYPRVAGETYEQYF. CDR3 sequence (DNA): TGTGCCAGCAGTTACCCACGGGTAGCGGGGGAGACCTACGAGCAGTACTTC.

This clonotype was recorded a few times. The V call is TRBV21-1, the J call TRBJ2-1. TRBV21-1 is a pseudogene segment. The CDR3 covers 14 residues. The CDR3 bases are TGTGCCAGCAGCAAAGATAGGCGGTACAATGAGCAGTTCTTC. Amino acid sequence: CASSKDRRYNEQFF.

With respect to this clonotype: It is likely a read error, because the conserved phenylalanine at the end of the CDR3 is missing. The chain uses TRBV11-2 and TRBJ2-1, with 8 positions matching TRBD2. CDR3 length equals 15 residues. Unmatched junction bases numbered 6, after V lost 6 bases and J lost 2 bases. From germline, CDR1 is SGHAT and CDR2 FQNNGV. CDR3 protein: CASRDPGGPYNEQFI. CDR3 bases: TGTGCCAGCAGGGATCCGGGGGGGCCCTACAATGAGCAGTTCATC.

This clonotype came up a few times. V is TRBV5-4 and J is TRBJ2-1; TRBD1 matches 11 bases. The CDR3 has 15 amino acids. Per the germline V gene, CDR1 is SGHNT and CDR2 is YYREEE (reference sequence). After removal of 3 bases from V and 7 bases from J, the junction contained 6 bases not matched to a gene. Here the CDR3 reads CASSSWDRGINEQFF. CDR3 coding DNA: TGTGCCAGCAGCTCGTGGGACAGGGGGATAAATGAGCAGTTCTTC. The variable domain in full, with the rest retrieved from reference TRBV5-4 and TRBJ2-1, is ETGVTQSPTHLIKTRGQQVTLRCSSQSGHNTVSWYQQALGQGPQFIFQYYREEENGRGNFPPRFSGLQFPNYSSELNVNALELDDSALYLCASSSWDRGINEQFFGPGTRLTVL.

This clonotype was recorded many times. CDR3 sequence (DNA): TGCGCCAGCAGCTTGTCACCGGGACAGGGTGATTCACCCCTCCACTTT. Its protein is CASSLSPGQGDSPLHF. V gene TRBV5-1 combines with J gene TRBJ1-6, with 9 nucleotides matching TRBD1. Unmatched junction bases numbered 7, after V lost 1 base and J lost 8 bases. Germline V lookup: CDR1 SGHRS, CDR2 YFSETQ. The CDR3 is made up of 16 amino acids.

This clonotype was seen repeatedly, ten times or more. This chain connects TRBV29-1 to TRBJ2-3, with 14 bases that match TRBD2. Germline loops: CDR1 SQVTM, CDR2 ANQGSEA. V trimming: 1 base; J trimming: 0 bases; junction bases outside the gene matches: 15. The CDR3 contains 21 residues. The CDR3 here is CSVEGGSGLAGGSASTDTQYF. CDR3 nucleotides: TGCAGCGTTGAAGGGGGATCAGGACTAGCGGGGGGATCCGCTAGCACAGATACGCAGTATTTT.